This passage covers 2 T cell receptor beta chains from one sample sequenced in a study of identical twins' blood T cells. TCRdb passed the 5' RACE reads through MiXCR, listing each CDR3 protein once. The table has fewer than 450,000 distinct CDR3 sequences, roughly 30% seen once. What was sequenced was PBMCs. Receptors originate from a woman aged 18-55 years in good health.

This clonotype was detected once. The rearrangement links TRBV5-1 to TRBJ1-1; 7 bases align to TRBD1. This CDR3 spans 18 amino acids. J gave up 3 bases and V 4 bases, and 18 bases lay outside the gene matches. Germline CDR1 SGHRS, CDR2 YFSETQ. The chain's CDR3 is CASSPGQALLSPYTEAFF. CDR3 sequence (DNA): TGCGCCAGCAGCCCAGGACAGGCCCTTCTTTCTCCTTACACTGAAGCTTTCTTT.

V and J are TRBV5-1 and TRBJ2-3; a weak D match, TRBD2 (6 bases). Germline CDR1 is SGHRS and CDR2 is YFSETQ. Trimming stripped 3 bases from V and 4 bases from J, with 12 bases between. The CDR3 contains 14 residues. DNA of the CDR3: TGCGCCAGCAGCTCCAAGGACTACCCAGATACGCAGTATTTT. Encoded protein: CASSSKDYPDTQYF.